The 27 T cell receptor beta chains listed next were all sequenced from one sample in a study of graft-versus-host responses after intestinal transplantation (dated by TCRdb to about 2021). Their antigen targets remain unknown. Receptor libraries were prepared by the immunoSEQ multiplex PCR assay. TCRdb's version of the immuneACCESS table is confined to in-frame rearrangements and falls short of the full clone set. An unresolved V gene accounts for under half of the shortfall where checked; the remainder is of unknown origin. The sample records tens of thousands of clones, 90% of which are singletons. The ten largest clones add up to 0.11% of the sample. The sample's time point label is to be understood as: cells obtained before transplantation from donor or recipient. Source: unstimulated CD4+ T cells sorted from spleen or lymph node cells, taken before intestinal transplant. The origin of the receptors is a human donor who received an intestinal transplant.

The chain uses TRBV7-8 and TRBJ1-2; D is possibly TRBD1 (5 bases). Trimming removed 1 base from V and 2 bases from J, with 8 bases in between. In germline, CDR1 is SGHVS, CDR2 FQNEAQ. The CDR3 has 14 residues. As DNA, the CDR3 is TGTGCCAGCAGCTTAGTGGCAGGGAACTATGGCTACACCTTC. Translated: CASSLVAGNYGYTF.

This chain links TRBV7-9 with TRBJ1-5, with TRBD1 identical over 9 bases. Trimming at V came to 1 base and at J to 5 bases, leaving 3 bases not matched to a gene. The CDR3 is 15 residues long. CDR1 SEHNR and CDR2 FQNEAQ come from the germline V gene (reference sequence). CDR3 coding DNA: TGTGCCAGCAGCTTAGGGGGACAGGGTTATCAGCCCCAGCATTTT. The encoded protein is CASSLGGQGYQPQHF.

The CDR3 bases are TGTGCCATCACCCTAACTCCCACAGGGGTGGACTATGGCTACACCTTC. Translated, it gives CAITLTPTGVDYGYTF. The genes are TRBV10-3 and TRBJ1-2; 7 nucleotides agree with TRBD1. Germline CDR1 and CDR2: ENHRY and SYGVKD. With V trimmed by 7 bases and J by 3 bases, 14 bases remained unmatched. The CDR3 totals 16 residues.

The rearrangement joins TRBV29-1 to TRBJ2-5, with 7 bases fitting TRBD1. V gave up 7 bases and J gave up 5 bases; unmatched junction bases: 7. The CDR3 has 12 amino acids. From germline, CDR1 is SQVTM and CDR2 ANQGSEA. This chain's CDR3 is CSAYRGGETQYF. CDR3 coding DNA: TGCAGCGCCTACAGGGGTGGCGAGACCCAGTACTTC.

The V gene is TRBV6-6, the J gene TRBJ1-4; D possibly corresponds to TRBD1 (5 bases). This CDR3 has 14 amino acids. CDR1 is MNHNY and CDR2 is SVGAGI in the germline V gene (reference sequence). The germline V and J ends were trimmed by 6 bases and 0 bases, with 8 bases remaining between them. The CDR3 sequence is CASRGLTTNEKLFF. The DNA of the CDR3 is TGTGCCAGCAGGGGACTTACAACTAATGAAAAACTGTTTTTT.

This chain links TRBV5-1 with TRBJ2-2; the match to TRBD2 covers 12 bases. CDR1 is SGHRS and CDR2 is YFSETQ in the germline V gene. The CDR3 has 17 residues. With 2 bases clipped from V and 4 bases from J, the junction kept 6 bases outside the gene matches. CDR3 DNA: TGCGCCAGCAGCTTCCTAGCGGGGGGGCCGGTCACCGGGGAGCTGTTTTTT. It translates to CASSFLAGGPVTGELFF. Filled out from reference TRBV5-1 and TRBJ2-2, the complete variable domain reads KAGVTQTPRYLIKTRGQQVTLSCSPISGHRSVSWYQQTPGQGLQFLFEYFSETQRNKGNFPGRFSGRQFSNSRSEMNVSTLELGDSALYLCASSFLAGGPVTGELFFGEGSRLTVL.

In this sample, this clone turned up once. The rearrangement links TRBV6-5 to TRBJ1-1, with a tentative D call TRBD1 (6 bases). Germline-derived CDR1 and CDR2 are MNHEY and SVGAGI. This CDR3 is 13 amino acids long. Trimming removed 6 bases from V and 3 bases from J, with 11 bases in between. The CDR3 DNA sequence: TGTGCCAGCAGCACAGGGTGGGACACTGAAGCTTTCTTT. This encodes CASSTGWDTEAFF.

The J gene is TRBJ2-7, the V gene TRBV7-6, with 8 bases fitting TRBD1. With 0 bases clipped from V and 3 bases from J, the junction kept 4 bases outside the gene matches. Germline V lookup: CDR1 SGHVS, CDR2 FNYEAQ. The CDR3 sequence is 15 residues long. The DNA for the CDR3 is TGTGCCAGCAGCTTAGCGGGGACAGGAGACTACGAGCAGTACTTC. Protein: CASSLAGTGDYEQYF.

CDR3 sequence: CSVGHSGANVLTF. CDR3 sequence (DNA): TGCAGCGTGGGACACTCTGGGGCCAACGTCCTGACTTTC. The rearrangement links TRBV29-1 to TRBJ2-6, with TRBD1 as a possible D gene (6 bases). Trimming took off 6 bases at V and 0 bases at J, with 6 bases between the two ends. Germline-derived CDR1 and CDR2 are SQVTM and ANQGSEA. This CDR3 has 13 amino acids.

This rearrangement joins TRBV2 to TRBJ1-1; a weak D match, TRBD1 (6 bases). The ends were cut back, 11 bases at V and 0 bases at J, with 13 bases in the middle. CDR1 is SNHLY and CDR2 is FYNNEI in the germline V gene. The CDR3 spans 13 residues. The CDR3 reads CAVKQGLNTEAFF. CDR3 nucleotide sequence: TGTGCCGTCAAACAGGGCCTGAACACTGAAGCTTTCTTT.

The rearrangement links TRBV5-1 to TRBJ2-7; the D gene is possibly TRBD2 (6 bases). V dropped 0 bases and J dropped 4 bases, with 11 bases sitting between them. The CDR3 covers 14 residues. The V gene's germline CDR1 is SGHRS and CDR2 YFSETQ. CDR3 DNA sequence: TGCGCCAGCAGCTTGGTTTCCGCGGGGTACGAGCAGTACTTC. It translates to CASSLVSAGYEQYF.

The rearrangement joins TRBV5-6 to TRBJ2-7; TRBD2 agrees at 8 bases. With V trimmed by 4 bases and J by 4 bases, 7 bases remained unmatched. This CDR3 has 14 residues. CDR1 is SGHDT, CDR2 YYEEEE, per germline. The CDR3 loop reads CASSPGLGGYEQYF. CDR3 nucleotide sequence: TGTGCCAGCAGCCCGGGACTAGGAGGATACGAGCAGTACTTC.

V and J are TRBV19 and TRBJ1-2; no clear D. The V and J ends lost 3 bases and 7 bases respectively, with 12 bases between them. This CDR3 comprises 13 residues. Germline V gene sequence: CDR1 LNHDA, CDR2 SQIVND (reference sequence). The CDR3 DNA reads as TGTGCCAGTAGTATGGCCGGGAAAGGTGGCTACACCTTC. It is translated as CASSMAGKGGYTF.

The genes are TRBV10-3 and TRBJ2-7; 8 positions match TRBD1. The CDR3 extends over 16 amino acids. Germline CDR1 and CDR2: ENHRY and SYGVKD. V was clipped by 5 bases and J by 2 bases; unmatched bases: 11. The DNA of the CDR3 is TGTGCCATCAGTACCAACAGGGGGTCGTCCCCCTACGAGCAGTACTTC. Translated: CAISTNRGSSPYEQYF.

The CDR3 reads CASGRGQVNTEAFF. CDR3 DNA: TGTGCTAGTGGGCGAGGACAGGTGAACACTGAAGCTTTCTTT. V gene TRBV12-5 combines with J gene TRBJ1-1; 7 positions match TRBD1. Per the germline V gene, CDR1 is LGHNT and CDR2 is FRNRAP. The ends lost 6 bases at V and 0 bases at J; junction bases unmatched: 4. The CDR3 is 14 residues long.

The chain is built from TRBV11-2 and TRBJ2-1; D is perhaps TRBD1 (5 bases). The germline CDR1 and CDR2 sequences are SGHAT and FQNNGV. The CDR3 is 15 amino acids. Trimming removed 3 bases at V and 4 bases at J, with 13 bases between. The CDR3 coding sequence is TGTGCCAGCAGCTTGGGCAGGGCCCTTTACAATGAGCAGTTCTTC. Translation gives CASSLGRALYNEQFF.

This sequence joins TRBV2 and TRBJ2-1, with 7 bases lining up with TRBD2. The CDR3 loop spans 14 amino acids. Trimming removed 4 bases from V and 4 bases from J; junction bases left unmatched: 4. In germline, CDR1 is SNHLY, CDR2 FYNNEI. The CDR3 DNA sequence: TGTGCCAGCAGTGGTCCGGGGGGATACAATGAGCAGTTCTTC. Translation gives CASSGPGGYNEQFF.

The chain employs TRBV5-1 and TRBJ1-2, with TRBD1 matching 7 bases. CDR1 and CDR2 (germline): SGHRS, YFSETQ. V trimming: 0 bases; J trimming: 1 base; junction bases outside the gene matches: 6. The CDR3 loop spans 16 amino acids. The DNA of the CDR3 is TGCGCCAGCAGCTTGGGGGGCGGACAGGATAACTATGGCTACACCTTC. This gives the protein CASSLGGGQDNYGYTF.

The chain joins TRBV5-1 to TRBJ1-1; D is undetermined. CDR3 length equals 15 residues. Between the trimmed V and J ends, which lost 2 bases and 5 bases, there was a span of 16 bases. The germline gives CDR1 SGHRS, CDR2 YFSETQ. CDR3 residues: CASSFSGGVTTEAFF. DNA for the CDR3: TGCGCCAGCAGCTTCTCGGGCGGGGTTACTACTGAAGCTTTCTTT.

This sequence joins TRBV5-1 and TRBJ2-7, with D possibly matching TRBD1 (6 bases). Germline V gene data show CDR1 as SGHRS and CDR2 as YFSETQ. The CDR3 has 14 residues. V was clipped by 0 bases and J by 6 bases, with 13 bases between them. CDR3 loop: CASSLGGPPGEQYF. The CDR3 nucleotides are TGCGCCAGCAGCTTGGGGGGGCCCCCTGGCGAGCAGTACTTC.

The chain combines TRBV6-6 with TRBJ1-5, with 8 bases lining up with TRBD1. Germline lookup yields CDR1 MNHNY and CDR2 SVGAGI (reference sequence). Unmatched junction bases numbered 10, after V lost 6 bases and J lost 3 bases. The CDR3 is 16 residues long. CDR3 sequence reads: CASRPPTGAVNQPQHF. For the CDR3, the DNA is TGTGCCAGCAGACCCCCGACAGGGGCGGTCAATCAGCCCCAGCATTTT.

J is TRBJ1-6 and V is TRBV5-1, with a weak D call TRBD1 (6 bases). Germline V lookup: CDR1 SGHRS, CDR2 YFSETQ. With 0 bases removed from V and 6 bases from J, the gap between germline ends came to 10 bases. This CDR3 region has 15 residues. The CDR3 coding sequence is TGCGCCAGCAGCTTGGGGGGCAGGGGTAATTCACCCCTCCACTTT. Its translation is CASSLGGRGNSPLHF.

The V call is TRBV6-5, the J call TRBJ2-5; maybe TRBD2 (6 bases). The CDR3 totals 16 residues. Trimming stripped 2 bases from V and 4 bases from J, with 17 bases between. CDR1 MNHEY and CDR2 SVGAGI come from the germline V gene. The CDR3 here is CASSYRRGSQRETQYF. The CDR3 DNA is TGTGCCAGCAGTTACCGACGGGGGTCCCAGCGAGAGACCCAGTACTTC.

The sample holds a few counts of this clone. The chain recombines TRBV6-5 with TRBJ1-5, with D uncertain. CDR3 length: 12 amino acids. V lost 7 bases and J lost 2, with 6 bases in between. Germline V gene data show CDR1 as MNHEY and CDR2 as SVGAGI. CDR3 in DNA: TGTGCCAGCACATCAGGCAATCAGCCCCAGCATTTT. Its translation: CASTSGNQPQHF.

This clone has only one observation. The chain employs TRBV7-3 and TRBJ2-2; the match to TRBD2 covers 11 bases. From germline, CDR1 is SGHTA and CDR2 FQGTGA. The ends lost 5 bases at V and 7 bases at J; junction bases unmatched: 3. The CDR3 loop spans 14 amino acids. The CDR3 bases are TGTGCCAGCAGCCCAGGACTAGCGGGCGGGGAGCTGTTTTTT. Protein product: CASSPGLAGGELFF.

This sequence joins TRBV5-6 and TRBJ2-3; D may be TRBD2 (7 bases). Trimming took 4 bases from V and 1 from J, leaving 22 bases between them. CDR3 length equals 18 residues. Germline assignment: CDR1 SGHDT and CDR2 YYEEEE. CDR3: CASSIQQLRGAGTDTQYF. CDR3 DNA sequence: TGTGCCAGCAGCATACAACAACTCCGGGGGGCCGGCACAGATACGCAGTATTTT.

This clone appeared once. The chain recombines TRBV10-3 with TRBJ1-4; 11 nucleotides agree with TRBD1. In germline, CDR1 is ENHRY, CDR2 SYGVKD. The V and J ends lost 2 bases and 7 bases, in that order; junction bases with no gene match: 0. The CDR3 is made up of 14 amino acids. The CDR3 sequence is CAISEGQGAEKLFF. CDR3 coding DNA: TGTGCCATCAGTGAGGGACAGGGGGCTGAAAAACTGTTTTTT.